This TCR beta chain derives from a study of shared clonotypes between healthy human individuals. Study information: CD4 naive and CD4 memory each took three plates per donor, while CD8 naive took two and CD8 memory one.

In regard to this clone: What it binds is unknown. Other DNA sequences in this sample translate to the same CDR3.

Sequencing was performed with immunoSEQ multiplex PCR; in TCRdb, only in-frame clones are kept and a portion is missing. The sample holds roughly 2.5 million clones, about 92% seen once. Notes on the study in general: Few donors restricted represented genetic and exposure-history diversity.

This TCR was recovered from a young man in good health. Sequencing was performed on naive CD4+ T cells sorted from blood. As for subset: CD45RA+ positively selected.

CDR3 sequence reads: CASSLDRGNTGELFF. CDR3 in DNA: TGTGCCAGCAGCTTGGACAGGGGTAACACCGGGGAGCTGTTTTTT. J is TRBJ2-2 and V is TRBV5-6; 7 bases agree with TRBD1. In germline, CDR1 is SGHDT, CDR2 YYEEEE. With V trimmed by 0 bases and J by 2 bases, 1 base remained unmatched. The CDR3 totals 15 residues.